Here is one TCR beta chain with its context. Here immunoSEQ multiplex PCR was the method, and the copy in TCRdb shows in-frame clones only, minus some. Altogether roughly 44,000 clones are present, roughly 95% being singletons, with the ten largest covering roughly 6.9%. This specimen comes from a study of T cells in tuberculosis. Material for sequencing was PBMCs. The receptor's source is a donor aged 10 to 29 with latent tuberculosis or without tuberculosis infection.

Written as DNA, the CDR3 is TGCGCCAGCAGCCAAGATCTCCCCTCATCGCACCGGGAGCCCCAGCATTTT. This gives the protein CASSQDLPSSHREPQHF. The chain uses TRBV4-1 and TRBJ1-5, with D uncertain. The CDR3 extends over 17 amino acids. In germline, CDR1 is MGHRA, CDR2 YSYEKL. Trimming left V 0 bases short and J 8 bases short, with 20 bases between.